The 6 T cell receptor beta chains given below trace back to one sample, sequenced in a study of T-cell reconstitution after alpha-beta-depleted transplantation in children. Library preparation (for TCRbeta) was performed with unique molecular identifiers. TCRdb reprocessed the PCR reads with MiXCR, giving one entry per CDR3 protein. The sample consists of 550,000 to 800,000 distinct CDR3 sequences, about 12% of them appearing once. Sample: PBMCs, taken before TCRalphabeta/CD19-depleted stem cell transplant. Source of these receptors: a girl between 2 and 10 years old with congenital amegakaryocytic thrombocytopenia, due to receive a stem cell transplant.

The table lists this clonotype with many counts. The rearrangement uses TRBV20-1 and TRBJ2-1; D possibly corresponds to TRBD2 (6 bases). Germline V CDR1 and CDR2: DFQATT, SNEGSKA (reference sequence). This CDR3 spans 12 amino acids. The ends were cut back, 0 bases at V and 10 bases at J, with 10 bases in the middle. This CDR3 reads CSARDRLEEQFF. CDR3 in DNA: TGCAGTGCTAGAGACCGACTAGAAGAGCAGTTCTTC.

This clonotype turned up a few times. V usage is TRBV24-1 and J usage is TRBJ2-7; D remains unclear. The length of the CDR3 is 11 residues. Trimming stripped 5 bases from V and 5 bases from J, with 6 bases between. The germline CDR1 and CDR2 sequences are KGHDR and SFDVKD. CDR3 region: CATSAGHEQYF. The CDR3 nucleotides read TGTGCCACCAGTGCAGGCCACGAGCAGTACTTC.

The chain carries TRBV12-3 or TRBV12-4 and TRBJ2-7; maybe TRBD2 (7 bases). The CDR3 covers 16 residues. The V and J ends lost 6 bases and 6 bases respectively, with 24 bases between them. The CDR3 coding sequence is TGTGCCAGCAGCGCCCTTACGGGGGAGGGGGTAAGCGAGCAGTACTTC. Protein sequence: CASSALTGEGVSEQYF.

This clonotype was seen ten or more times. The rearrangement joins TRBV5-1 to TRBJ2-1; the match to TRBD2 covers 12 bases. The CDR3 is 16 residues long. CDR1 and CDR2 from the germline V gene are SGHRS and YFSETQ. V lost 0 bases and J lost 5; bases outside the gene matches: 3. CDR3 sequence reads: CASSLATSGRNNEQFF. The CDR3 DNA sequence: TGCGCCAGCAGCTTGGCCACTAGCGGGAGGAACAATGAGCAGTTCTTC. The full variable domain, its missing parts supplied by reference TRBV5-1 and TRBJ2-1, is KAGVTQTPRYLIKTRGQQVTLSCSPISGHRSVSWYQQTPGQGLQFLFEYFSETQRNKGNFPGRFSGRQFSNSRSEMNVSTLELGDSALYLCASSLATSGRNNEQFFGPGTRLTVL.

The genes are TRBV4-1 and TRBJ2-1; a weak D match, TRBD2 (6 bases). The CDR3 runs 16 residues. Between the trimmed V and J ends, which lost 4 bases and 3 bases, there was a span of 16 bases. Germline CDR1 and CDR2: MGHRA and YSYEKL. CDR3 in amino acids: CASSPGPRDFYNEQFF. The CDR3 nucleotides are TGCGCCAGCAGCCCCGGCCCTCGGGACTTCTACAATGAGCAGTTCTTC.

There are a few counts of this clonotype. The rearrangement links TRBV29-1 to TRBJ1-2; D ambiguous. The CDR3 has 11 amino acids. Germline CDR1 reads SQVTM; CDR2 reads ANQGSEA. Trimming cost V 4 bases and J 8 bases, with 11 bases left between them. CDR3 amino acids: CSVGTSRGYTF. CDR3 nucleotide sequence: TGCAGCGTTGGAACAAGCCGGGGCTACACCTTC.